This T cell receptor (beta chain) was found in a study of identical twins. A remark on this clonotype: As yet, its antigen is unknown.

General study findings and limits: Within monozygotic twins, out-of-frame TCR alpha sharing was underestimated by the models. Analyses based on zero insertions could be partly confounded by invariant MAIT and iNKT cells. The more abundant beta clonotypes in cord blood had fewer insertions, and memory repertoires did not show this.

TCRdb independently ran MiXCR on the 5' RACE reads; one entry per CDR3 protein. The sample contains hundreds of thousands of distinct CDR3 sequences, 11% to 15% of which appear only once. This clonotype was sampled from a woman between 18 and 30 years old in good health. The sequenced sample was memory (CD45RO+) T cells sorted from blood.

The CDR3 reads CASSMGLSDTNEQFF. CDR3 coding DNA: TGTGCCAGCAGCATGGGACTTTCAGACACCAATGAGCAGTTCTTC. This chain links TRBV5-4 with TRBJ2-1, with D possibly being TRBD2 (6 bases). The CDR3 runs to 15 residues. V was cut by 4 bases and J by 6 bases, with 17 bases left in between. The germline V gene encodes CDR1 SGHNT and CDR2 YYREEE (reference sequence). Filled out from reference TRBV5-4 and TRBJ2-1, the complete variable domain reads ETGVTQSPTHLIKTRGQQVTLRCSSQSGHNTVSWYQQALGQGPQFIFQYYREEENGRGNFPPRFSGLQFPNYSSELNVNALELDDSALYLCASSMGLSDTNEQFFGPGTRLTVL.